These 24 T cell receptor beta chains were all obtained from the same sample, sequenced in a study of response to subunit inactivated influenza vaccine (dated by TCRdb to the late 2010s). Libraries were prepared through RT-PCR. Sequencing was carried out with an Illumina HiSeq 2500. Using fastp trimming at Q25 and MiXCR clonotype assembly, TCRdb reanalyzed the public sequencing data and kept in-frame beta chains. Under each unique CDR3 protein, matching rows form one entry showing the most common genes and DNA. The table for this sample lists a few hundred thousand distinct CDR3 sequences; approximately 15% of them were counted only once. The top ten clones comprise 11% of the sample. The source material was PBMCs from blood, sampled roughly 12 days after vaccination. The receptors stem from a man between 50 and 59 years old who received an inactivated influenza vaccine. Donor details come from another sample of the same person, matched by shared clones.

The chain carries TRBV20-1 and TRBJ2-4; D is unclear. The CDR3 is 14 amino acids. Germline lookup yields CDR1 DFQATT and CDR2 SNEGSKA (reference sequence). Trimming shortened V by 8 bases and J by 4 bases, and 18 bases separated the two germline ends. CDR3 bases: TGCAGTTTGGTTTGGCGGATAGTTAAAAACATTCAGTACTTC. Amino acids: CSLVWRIVKNIQYF.

The CDR3, as DNA: TGCAGCGTTGAAGATTGGCGGGGCTTCTATGGCTACACCTTC. Its protein is CSVEDWRGFYGYTF. V usage is TRBV29-1 and J usage is TRBJ1-2; D is possibly TRBD1 (5 bases). Germline V gives CDR1 SQVTM, CDR2 ANQGSEA. Trimming took 0 bases from V and 4 from J, leaving 12 bases between them. The length of the CDR3 is 14 residues. Full variable domain (missing parts from reference TRBV29-1 and TRBJ1-2): SAVISQKPSRDICQRGTSLTIQCQVDSQVTMMFWYRQQPGQSLTLIATANQGSEATYESGFVIDKFPISRPNLTFSTLTVSNMSPEDSSIYLCSVEDWRGFYGYTFGSGTRLTVV.

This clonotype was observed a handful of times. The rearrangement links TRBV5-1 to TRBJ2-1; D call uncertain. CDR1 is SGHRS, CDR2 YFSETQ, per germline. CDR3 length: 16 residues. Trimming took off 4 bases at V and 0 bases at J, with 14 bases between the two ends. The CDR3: CASSDDFRSSYNEQFF. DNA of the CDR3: TGCGCCAGCAGCGACGACTTCCGAAGCTCCTACAATGAGCAGTTCTTC.

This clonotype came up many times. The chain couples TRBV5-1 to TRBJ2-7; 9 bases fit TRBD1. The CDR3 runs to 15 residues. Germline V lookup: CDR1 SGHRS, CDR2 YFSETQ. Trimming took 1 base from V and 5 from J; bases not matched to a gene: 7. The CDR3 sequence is CASSLRGQGLNEQYF. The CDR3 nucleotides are TGCGCCAGCAGCTTGAGGGGACAGGGTTTGAACGAGCAGTACTTC.

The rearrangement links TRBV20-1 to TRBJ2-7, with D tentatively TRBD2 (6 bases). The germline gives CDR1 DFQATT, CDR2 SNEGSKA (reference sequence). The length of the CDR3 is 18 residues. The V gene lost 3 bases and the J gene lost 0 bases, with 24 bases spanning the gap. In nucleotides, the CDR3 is TGCAGTGCTAGTAAATCAGGGTGGGTAGCGGAGAGCTCCTACGAGCAGTACTTC. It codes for CSASKSGWVAESSYEQYF.

In DNA form, the CDR3 reads TGTGCCAGCAGCCAAGGCGGTCTAGCGGGAGTTAGGGACAATGAGCAGTTCTTC. The encoded protein is CASSQGGLAGVRDNEQFF. V usage is TRBV3-1 and J usage is TRBJ2-1, with TRBD2 identical over 10 bases. CDR3 size: 18 residues. V shed 1 base and J 5 bases; nucleotides not matched to a gene: 11. Germline V gives CDR1 LGHDT, CDR2 YNNKEL (reference sequence).

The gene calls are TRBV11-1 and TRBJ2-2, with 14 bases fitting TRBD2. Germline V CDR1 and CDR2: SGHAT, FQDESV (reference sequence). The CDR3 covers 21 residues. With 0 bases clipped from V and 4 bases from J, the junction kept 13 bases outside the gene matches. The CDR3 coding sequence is TGTGCCAGCAGCTTAGCGCGGAGGGTGGGACTAGCGGGAGAGATCACCGGGGAGCTGTTTTTT. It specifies CASSLARRVGLAGEITGELFF. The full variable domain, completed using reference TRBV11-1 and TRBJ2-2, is EAEVAQSPRYKITEKSQAVAFWCDPISGHATLYWYRQILGQGPELLVQFQDESVVDDSQLPKDRFSAERLKGVDSTLKIQPAELGDSAMYLCASSLARRVGLAGEITGELFFGEGSRLTVL.

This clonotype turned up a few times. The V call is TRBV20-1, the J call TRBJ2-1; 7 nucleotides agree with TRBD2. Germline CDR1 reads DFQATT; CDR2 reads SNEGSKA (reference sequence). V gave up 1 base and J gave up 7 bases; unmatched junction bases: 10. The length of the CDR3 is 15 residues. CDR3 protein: CSARAGGSLGNEQFF. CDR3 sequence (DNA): TGCAGTGCTAGAGCCGGGGGGTCGCTCGGTAATGAGCAGTTCTTC.

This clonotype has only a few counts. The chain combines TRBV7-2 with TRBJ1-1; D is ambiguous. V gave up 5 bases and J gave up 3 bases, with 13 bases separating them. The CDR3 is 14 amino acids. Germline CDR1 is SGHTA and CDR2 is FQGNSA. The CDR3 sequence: CASSPQGQHTEAFF. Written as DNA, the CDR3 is TGTGCCAGCAGCCCACAAGGCCAGCACACTGAAGCTTTCTTT.

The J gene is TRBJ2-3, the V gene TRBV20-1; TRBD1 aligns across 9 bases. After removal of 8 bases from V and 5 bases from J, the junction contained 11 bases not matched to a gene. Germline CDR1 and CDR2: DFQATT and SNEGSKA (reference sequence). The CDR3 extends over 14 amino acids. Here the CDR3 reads CSLRRDRAGDTQYF. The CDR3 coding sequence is TGCAGTTTGCGCCGGGACAGGGCAGGAGATACGCAGTATTTT.

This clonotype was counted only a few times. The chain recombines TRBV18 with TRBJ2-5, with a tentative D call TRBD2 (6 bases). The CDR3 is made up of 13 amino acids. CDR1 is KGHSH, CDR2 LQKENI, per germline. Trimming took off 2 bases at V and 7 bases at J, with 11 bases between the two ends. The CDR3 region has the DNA TGTGCCAGCTCACCAACAGGAGGGGCGACCCAGTACTTC. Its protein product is CASSPTGGATQYF.

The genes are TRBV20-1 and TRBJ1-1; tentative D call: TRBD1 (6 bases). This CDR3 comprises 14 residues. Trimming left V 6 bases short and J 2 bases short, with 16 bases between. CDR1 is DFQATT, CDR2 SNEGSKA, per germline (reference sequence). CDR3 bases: TGCAGTGCCCAGGAGGGACATTCAAACACTGAAGCTTTCTTT. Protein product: CSAQEGHSNTEAFF.

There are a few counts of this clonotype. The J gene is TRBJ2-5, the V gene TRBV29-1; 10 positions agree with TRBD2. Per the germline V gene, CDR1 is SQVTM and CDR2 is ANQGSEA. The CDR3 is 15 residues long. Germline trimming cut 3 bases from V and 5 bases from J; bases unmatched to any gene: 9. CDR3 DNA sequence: TGCAGCGTTGATTTAGCGGGAGGTAGAACGGAGACCCAGTACTTC. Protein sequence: CSVDLAGGRTETQYF.

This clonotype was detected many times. The CDR3 bases are TGTGCCAGCAGCTACGGACCAAACACCGGGGAGCTGTTTTTT. Its protein is CASSYGPNTGELFF. The chain recombines TRBV7-3 with TRBJ2-2, with no clear D. There are 14 residues in the CDR3. Germline CDR1 SGHTA, CDR2 FQGTGA. V was shortened by 4 bases and J by 2 bases, with 8 bases between the two germline ends.

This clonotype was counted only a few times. CDR3 sequence reads: CSARDVSGFSAYGEQFF. The CDR3 DNA sequence: TGCAGTGCTAGAGATGTCTCGGGCTTTTCGGCTTACGGTGAGCAGTTCTTC. This chain links TRBV20-1 with TRBJ2-1; D unresolved. V lost 0 bases, J lost 9 bases, and 24 bases lay in between. Per the germline V gene, CDR1 is DFQATT and CDR2 is SNEGSKA (reference sequence). The length of the CDR3 is 17 residues.

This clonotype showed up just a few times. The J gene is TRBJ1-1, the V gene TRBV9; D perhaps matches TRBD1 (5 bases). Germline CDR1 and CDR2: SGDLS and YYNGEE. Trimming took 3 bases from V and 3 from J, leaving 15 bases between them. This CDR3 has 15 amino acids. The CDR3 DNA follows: TGTGCCAGCAGCGCCTTCCAGGGCGGGGACACTGAAGCTTTCTTT. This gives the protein CASSAFQGGDTEAFF.

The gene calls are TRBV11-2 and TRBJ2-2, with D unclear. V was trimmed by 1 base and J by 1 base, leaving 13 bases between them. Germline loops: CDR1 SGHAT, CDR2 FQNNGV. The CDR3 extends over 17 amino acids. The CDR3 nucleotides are TGTGCCAGCAGCTTAGTTGGTCAGCAGATGAACACCGGGGAGCTGTTTTTT. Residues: CASSLVGQQMNTGELFF.

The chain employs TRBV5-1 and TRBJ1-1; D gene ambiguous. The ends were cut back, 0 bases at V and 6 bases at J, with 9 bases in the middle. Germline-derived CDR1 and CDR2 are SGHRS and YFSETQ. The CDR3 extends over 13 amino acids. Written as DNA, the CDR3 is TGCGCCAGCAGCTTGGGACCCAACGCTGAAGCTTTCTTT. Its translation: CASSLGPNAEAFF.

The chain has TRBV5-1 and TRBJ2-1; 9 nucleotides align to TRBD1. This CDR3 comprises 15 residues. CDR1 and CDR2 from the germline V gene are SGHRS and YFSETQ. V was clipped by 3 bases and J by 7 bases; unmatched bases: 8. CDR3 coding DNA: TGCGCCAGCAGCTGGGGGGACAGGGATGGTAATGAGCAGTTCTTC. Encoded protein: CASSWGDRDGNEQFF.

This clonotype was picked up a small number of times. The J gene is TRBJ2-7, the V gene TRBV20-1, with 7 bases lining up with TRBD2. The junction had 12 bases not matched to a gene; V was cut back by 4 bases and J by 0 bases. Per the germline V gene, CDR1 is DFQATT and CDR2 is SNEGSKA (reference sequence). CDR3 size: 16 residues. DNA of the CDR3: TGCAGTGCTATCAAGATAGCGGGTGCCGACTCCTACGAGCAGTACTTC. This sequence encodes CSAIKIAGADSYEQYF.

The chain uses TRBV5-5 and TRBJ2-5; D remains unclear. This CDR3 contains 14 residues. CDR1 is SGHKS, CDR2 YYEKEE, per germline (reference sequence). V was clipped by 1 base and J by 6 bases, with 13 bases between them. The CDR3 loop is CASSLSTDEKTQYF. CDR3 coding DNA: TGTGCCAGCAGCTTGTCTACAGACGAAAAGACCCAGTACTTC. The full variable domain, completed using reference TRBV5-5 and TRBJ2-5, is DAGVTQSPTHLIKTRGQQVTLRCSPISGHKSVSWYQQVLGQGPQFIFQYYEKEERGRGNFPDRFSARQFPNYSSELNVNALLLGDSALYLCASSLSTDEKTQYFGPGTRLLVL.

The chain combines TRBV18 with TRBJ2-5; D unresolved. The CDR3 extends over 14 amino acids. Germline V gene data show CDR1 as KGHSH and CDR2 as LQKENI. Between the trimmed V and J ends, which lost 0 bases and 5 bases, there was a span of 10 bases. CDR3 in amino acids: CASSPPMARETQYF. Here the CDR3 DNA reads TGTGCCAGCTCACCACCAATGGCCCGGGAGACCCAGTACTTC.

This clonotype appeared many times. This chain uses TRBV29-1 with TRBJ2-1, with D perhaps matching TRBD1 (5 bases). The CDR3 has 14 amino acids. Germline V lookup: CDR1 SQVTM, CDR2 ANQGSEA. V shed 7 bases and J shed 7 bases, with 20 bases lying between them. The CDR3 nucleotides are TGCAGCGCATTGGGGCTAGTATCGGGTAATGAGCAGTTCTTC. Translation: CSALGLVSGNEQFF.

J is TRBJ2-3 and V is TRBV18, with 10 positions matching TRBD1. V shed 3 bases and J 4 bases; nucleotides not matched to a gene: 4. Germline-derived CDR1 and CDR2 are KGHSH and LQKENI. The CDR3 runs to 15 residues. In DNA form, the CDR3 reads TGTGCCAGCTCACCCCCCGGGACAGGGGCAGATACGCAGTATTTT. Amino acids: CASSPPGTGADTQYF.